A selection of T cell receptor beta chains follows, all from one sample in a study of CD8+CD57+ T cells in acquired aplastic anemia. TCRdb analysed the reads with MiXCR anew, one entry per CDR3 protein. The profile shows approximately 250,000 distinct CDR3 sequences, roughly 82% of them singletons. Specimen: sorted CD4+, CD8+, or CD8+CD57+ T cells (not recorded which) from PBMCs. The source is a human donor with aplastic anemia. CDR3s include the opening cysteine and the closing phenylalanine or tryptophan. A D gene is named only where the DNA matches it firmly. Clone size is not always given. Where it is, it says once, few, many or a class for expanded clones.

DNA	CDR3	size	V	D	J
TGTGCCACCAGCATAGGCCGCACAGAAGAGACCCAGTTCTTC	CATSIGRTEETQFF	NA	TRBV7-3	NA	TRBJ2-1
TGTGCCAGCAGCTTAGGGGGAGCCGAGCAGAACGACGGGTTT	CASSLGGAEQNDGF	once	TRBV7-2	NA	TRBJ2-3
TGTGCCAGCGGGGACGGCGTTACAGGTACCCACAATTTC	CASGDGVTGTHNF	NA	TRBV2	NA	TRBJ1-2
TGTGCTAGCAGCCCACGGACAGACACCGGGGAGCTGTTTTTT	CASSPRTDTGELFF	many	TRBV7-7	NA	TRBJ2-2
TGTGCCAGCAGCTACTTGGGCACAGATACGCAGTATTTT	CASSYLGTDTQYF	NA	TRBV5-6	NA	TRBJ2-3
TGTGCCAGCAGTCCGACGGGAGGCCCCGATGCGCAGTACTTT	CASSPTGGPDAQYF	once	TRBV2	TRBD2	TRBJ2-3
TGTGCCAGCAGTTTTACGGAAGGTCCCGATAAGACCCATTACTTC	CASSFTEGPDKTHYF	NA	TRBV7-8	NA	TRBJ2-5
TGTGCCAGCAGCTTAGTAGAAGGTCATAAGACGTATTTT	CASSLVEGHKTYF	NA	TRBV7-8	NA	TRBJ2-3
TGTGCCAGCAGCGCTCCCCCTAGCTCTGGAAACACCATATATTTT	CASSAPPSSGNTIYF	NA	TRBV9	NA	TRBJ1-3
TGTGCCAGCACCGGCGAGGGCGGGGGGGACGAGCAGTACTTCTTC	CASTGEGGGDEQYFF	NA	TRBV15	NA	TRBJ1-2
TGTGCCACCAGCAGAGACGGCGAGCAGTACTTC	CATSRDGEQYF	few	TRBV15	NA	TRBJ2-7
TGTGCCAGCAGCGTAGGGGGACAGAGCACTACGCCGTATTTT	CASSVGGQSTTPYF	NA	TRBV9	TRBD1	TRBJ2-3
TGTGCCAGCAGCTTGGGGGGGGTAAACAGGGGATCTAATGAAAGACTGTTTTTT	CASSLGGVNRGSNERLFF	NA	TRBV5-6	TRBD1	TRBJ1-4
TGTGCCAGCAACACACCGGGACAGGGGAGTTCACCCCTCCACTTT	CASNTPGQGSSPLHF	NA	TRBV6-2/TRBV6-3	TRBD1	TRBJ1-6
TGTGCCAGCAGCTCCCGAGACCTGAACACTGAAGCTTTCTTT	CASSSRDLNTEAFF	NA	TRBV7-2	NA	TRBJ1-1
TGTGCCAGCAGCCGTGTGGGCGCGGAGCAGCAGTACGCTTTCTTT	CASSRVGAEQQYAFF	NA	TRBV7-2	NA	TRBJ1-1
TGTGCCAGCAGCGTAGGAGGTCTAGCGGGAGACAATGAGTTCTTC	CASSVGGLAGDNEFF	NA	TRBV9	TRBD2	TRBJ2-1
TGTGCCAGCAGCTTTACAGGTCACACAGATACGCAGTATTTC	CASSFTGHTDTQYF	once	TRBV7-8	NA	TRBJ2-5
TGTGCCAGCGGGGACGGGCAGGCAGCTACGGAGTACCAGGACTTC	CASGDGQAATEYQDF	NA	TRBV2	NA	TRBJ2-5
NA	CASSFYICSARDRYEQYF	NA	TRBV7-9	NA	TRBJ2-7
TGCAGCGTCGGACAGGTGGGCACTGAAGCTTTCTTT	CSVGQVGTEAFF	NA	TRBV29-1	TRBD1	TRBJ1-1
TGTGCCAGCAGCCTACCGGTTATCAGGGGAATAGGCGAACAGTTCTTC	CASSLPVIRGIGEQFF	NA	TRBV7-9	NA	TRBJ2-1
TGTGCCAGCAGCTCGAACCCGGGGACCCAGGATACGCAGTATTTT	CASSSNPGTQDTQYF	NA	TRBV7-2	NA	TRBJ2-3
TGCAGTGCTAGAGTGGAGACAGCGAGAGAAAAACTGTTTTTT	CSARVETAREKLFF	NA	TRBV20-1	NA	TRBJ1-4
TGCAGTGCTAGACTACGATCGGGGGTTAGCTCCTACGAGCAGTACTTC	CSARLRSGVSSYEQYF	NA	TRBV20-1	NA	TRBJ2-7
TGTGCCAGCAGCTTAGCGGGAGGGCCCGATAAGCAGTACTACACCTTC	CASSLAGGPDKQYYTF	NA	TRBV7-8	NA	TRBJ1-2
TGTGCCAGCAGCCCCGTTGACGGGATAGATCAGCCCCAGCATTTT	CASSPVDGIDQPQHF	NA	TRBV5-6	NA	TRBJ1-5
TGTGCCAGCAGCTTTATTTCGGGGGCGACCTATAATTCACCCCTCCACTTT	CASSFISGATYNSPLHF	NA	TRBV11-2	NA	TRBJ1-6
TGTGCCAGCAGCTTGGGGGGGGGCGAGCAGTACTTC	CASSLGGGEQYF	NA	TRBV5-4	TRBD2	TRBJ2-7
TGTGCCAGCAGCTTAGATCAGAGGATCGAGGATACGCAGTATTTT	CASSLDQRIEDTQYF	NA	TRBV11-3	NA	TRBJ2-3
TGTGCCAGCAGTGTGGCGTATGGCACCGATACGCAGCATTTT	CASSVAYGTDTQHF	NA	TRBV7-8	NA	TRBJ1-5
TGTGCCAGTAGTATAGCTAGCGTAAACGATGAGCAGTTCTTC	CASSIASVNDEQFF	once	TRBV19	NA	TRBJ2-1
TGTGCCAGCAGTGAATATGCGGGGGCAAGGGGCTACACCTTC	CASSEYAGARGYTF	few	TRBV25-1	NA	TRBJ1-2
TGTGCCAGCAGCGGGACGACAATCGGGACAGATACGCAGTATTTT	CASSGTTIGTDTQYF	NA	TRBV9	NA	TRBJ2-3
TGTGCCAGCAGCTTAGATGGAGAGGGGAACACTGAAGCTTTCTTT	CASSLDGEGNTEAFF	once	TRBV7-8	NA	TRBJ1-1
TGTGCCAGCAGCCCAGGGGGCCAGGCCGACGAGCAGTACTTC	CASSPGGQADEQYF	NA	TRBV24-1	TRBD1	TRBJ2-7
TGTGCCAGCAGCTTAGCGGGAGGTCCCGATACGCTGTATACTTTC	CASSLAGGPDTLYTF	NA	TRBV7-8	NA	TRBJ2-6
TGCAGCGTTGAAGATCCGCGGGGGTCCTACTACGAGCAGTACTTC	CSVEDPRGSYYEQYF	NA	TRBV29-1	TRBD2	TRBJ2-7
TGCAGCGTTGAGGGGAGCACTGAAGCTTTCTTT	CSVEGSTEAFF	medium-sized	TRBV29-1	NA	TRBJ1-1
TGTGCCCGCGGGGACGGGGCTAGAGATACGCAGCATTTT	CARGDGARDTQHF	NA	TRBV7-3	NA	TRBJ1-5
TGTGCCAGCAGCGTAGGGGTCTCGAGAAATCAGCCCCATGAGCAGTTCTTC	CASSVGVSRNQPHEQFF	NA	TRBV9	NA	TRBJ2-1
TGTGCCAGCAGCCTCAGCGGCGACGCCGCAGATCAGTACTTC	CASSLSGDAADQYF	NA	TRBV7-3	NA	TRBJ2-7
TGTGCCAGCAGCTTAGGGGGAGGGCACGATACGCAGTATTTC	CASSLGGGHDTQYF	many	TRBV7-8	TRBD2	TRBJ2-5
TGTGCCGGACAGGGGGGTAGGGAGACCCAGTCCTTCGGGTTC	CAGQGGRETQSFGF	NA	TRBV7-9	TRBD1	TRBJ2-5
TGTGCCAGCAGTGTAGGGGGGGAGAGAAACACTGAAGCTTTCTTT	CASSVGGERNTEAFF	NA	TRBV7-8	NA	TRBJ1-1
TGTGCCAGCAGCATAGCTAGCACAGCCTACACTGAGCAGTTCTTC	CASSIASTAYTEQFF	once	TRBV7-9	NA	TRBJ2-1
TGTGCCAGCGGGGACGGGGACCGACATACGCGGTATTTTGAAGCATGCTTT	CASGDGDRHTRYFEACF	once	TRBV2	NA	TRBJ1-1
TGTGCCAGCAGCTTTGAAAGAAGCGGGGGGAGCGATGAGACCATATATTTT	CASSFERSGGSDETIYF	NA	TRBV7-9	NA	TRBJ1-3
TGTGCCAGCAACGTCCTCGGGGGTTCGGCCCAGGCACCCGTCCTGACTTTC	CASNVLGGSAQAPVLTF	once	TRBV7-4	NA	TRBJ2-6
TGTGCCAGCAGCGAGACTAGCGGGGGACCCCAAGAGACCCAGTACTTC	CASSETSGGPQETQYF	NA	TRBV7-6	TRBD2	TRBJ2-5
TGTGCCAGTACGAAGGGGACGATTAGCACAGATACGCAGTATTTT	CASTKGTISTDTQYF	NA	TRBV7-3	NA	TRBJ2-3
TGTGCCACCATAAGGGGTGCCGAGCAGGCTGAAGAGTTCTTT	CATIRGAEQAEEFF	NA	TRBV2	NA	TRBJ2-5
TGTGCCAGCAGCTTCGGACTGGCGGGGCTCGTATATGGCTACACCTTC	CASSFGLAGLVYGYTF	NA	TRBV5-6	NA	TRBJ1-2
TGTGCCAGCGGGGCCGCTGGCACCGATACGCAGTATTTT	CASGAAGTDTQYF	NA	TRBV2	NA	TRBJ2-3
TGTGCCACCAGCTGTCAAAGAAGCCGGGAGACCGATGACTTC	CATSCQRSRETDDF	NA	TRBV5-4	NA	TRBJ2-5